These 14 T cell receptor beta chains share one sample of origin, sequenced in a study of spatial heterogeneity in lung cancer (dated by TCRdb to the late 2010s). The meaning of the sample's time point label: sample taken at primary tumor resection. Library construction relied on 5' RACE. The listed sequencing device is NextSeq 500. TCRdb took the public reads, trimmed them with fastp at Q25, ran MiXCR for clone calling and kept in-frame beta chains. Each record represents a unique CDR3 protein, reported with the most common genes and DNA among its rows. The sample data list some 9,500 distinct CDR3 sequences, and around 15% of these were observed just once. The ten biggest clones cover around 15% of the sample. These TCRs' antigens remain unknown. What the work shows at the level of the full study, not this receptor alone: A correlation was observed between the number of expanded intratumoral alpha and beta TCRs and the tumor nonsynonymous mutation count.

The source was lung tumor tissue, collected at surgery. Source of these receptors: a male donor with early-stage non-small cell lung cancer.

Remarks on this clonotype: This beta chain is off target for a library built for alpha chains, so its abundance means little. The rearrangement uses TRBV3-1 and TRBJ2-5; TRBD1 matches at 8 bases. CDR1 LGHDT and CDR2 YNNKEL come from the germline V gene (reference sequence). The V segment lost 4 bases and the J segment 4 bases; nucleotides outside the gene matches: 11. There are 16 residues in the CDR3. CDR3 nucleotide sequence: TGTGCCAGCAGCCTAGGTCGAGGGACAGGAGGAGAGACCCAGTACTTC. This sequence encodes CASSLGRGTGGETQYF.

This clonotype was seen ten or more times. Found in a library prepared for alpha chains, this beta chain is an off-target read, and its abundance has little meaning. The J gene is TRBJ2-1, the V gene TRBV20-1; D ambiguous. The CDR3 spans 13 residues. Trimming pared 1 base from V and 5 bases from J, leaving 9 bases between. Germline V gene lookup returns CDR1 DFQATT and CDR2 SNEGSKA (reference sequence). CDR3 sequence reads: CSARGLKNNEQFF. The CDR3 nucleotides are TGCAGTGCTAGAGGCCTGAAGAACAATGAGCAGTTCTTC.

This clonotype was detected ten times or more. Within a library made for alpha chains, this beta chain is off target, and its count is uninformative. The chain combines TRBV7-8 with TRBJ2-7; D is perhaps TRBD2 (6 bases). V lost 3 bases, J lost 0 bases, and 12 bases lay in between. CDR3 length equals 15 residues. Germline V gives CDR1 SGHVS, CDR2 FQNEAQ. In DNA form, the CDR3 reads TGTGCCAGCAGCTTTATGGGGGAGGACTCCTACGAGCAGTACTTC. This sequence encodes CASSFMGEDSYEQYF.

This clonotype has a count of ten or more. This beta chain is off target for a library built for alpha chains, so its abundance means little. V and J are TRBV20-1 and TRBJ2-1, with 10 positions matching TRBD2. The germline V gene encodes CDR1 DFQATT and CDR2 SNEGSKA (reference sequence). V shed 4 bases and J 6 bases; nucleotides not matched to a gene: 9. The CDR3 contains 15 residues. The CDR3: CSAIPGLAGANEQFF. In DNA form, the CDR3 reads TGCAGTGCTATCCCCGGGCTAGCGGGAGCCAATGAGCAGTTCTTC.

Ten or more counts support this clonotype. Little can be read into the size of this beta chain, an off-target read in a library designed for alpha chains. The chain carries TRBV9 and TRBJ2-5, with a weak D call TRBD1 (6 bases). Germline V gives CDR1 SGDLS, CDR2 YYNGEE. This CDR3 spans 16 amino acids. Trimming stripped 0 bases from V and 4 bases from J, with 16 bases between. CDR3 DNA: TGTGCCAGCAGCGTAGGGTTACAGGGACCGGGAGAGACCCAGTACTTC. It is translated as CASSVGLQGPGETQYF.

By share of the sample, this clonotype is medium-sized. The library was built for alpha chains, so this beta chain is an off-target read and its size means little. The rearrangement links TRBV2 to TRBJ2-3; D assignment may be TRBD1 or TRBD2 (5 bases each). V was trimmed by 1 base and J by 1 base, leaving 15 bases between them. This CDR3 region has 17 residues. The germline V gene encodes CDR1 SNHLY and CDR2 FYNNEI. The CDR3 DNA reads TGTGCCAGCAGTGAAGGCTGGGGGATCTCAGGCACAGATACGCAGTATTTT. Translated: CASSEGWGISGTDTQYF.

This clonotype was seen at least ten times. This beta chain lies outside the target of a library built for alpha chains; its clone size means little. This rearrangement joins TRBV10-3 to TRBJ1-2; 10 nucleotides match TRBD1. Germline CDR1 is ENHRY and CDR2 is SYGVKD. The CDR3 is 14 residues long. The V segment lost 5 bases and the J segment 5 bases; nucleotides outside the gene matches: 5. This chain's CDR3 is CAISWDRGTYGYTF. The CDR3 coding sequence is TGTGCCATCAGTTGGGACAGGGGTACTTATGGCTACACCTTC.

This clonotype was counted ten times or more. The library was built for alpha chains, so this beta chain is an off-target read and its size means little. V usage is TRBV27 and J usage is TRBJ1-1, with D perhaps TRBD1 (6 bases). The ends were cut back, 2 bases at V and 5 bases at J, with 9 bases in the middle. The V gene's germline CDR1 is MNHEY and CDR2 SMNVEV (reference sequence). The length of the CDR3 is 13 residues. The CDR3 protein is CASSLIRGTEAFF. The CDR3 coding sequence is TGTGCCAGCAGTTTAATAAGGGGGACTGAAGCTTTCTTT.

This clonotype showed up many times. A library prepared for alpha chains yielded this beta chain as an off-target read; its size is of little meaning. V is TRBV18 and J is TRBJ2-5; 8 bases map to TRBD2. V gave up 3 bases and J gave up 1 base; unmatched junction bases: 7. In germline, CDR1 is KGHSH, CDR2 LQKENI. The CDR3 extends over 16 amino acids. The CDR3 sequence: CASSPSGSPLQETQYF. The CDR3 DNA reads TGTGCCAGCTCACCCAGCGGGAGCCCCCTCCAAGAGACCCAGTACTTC.

About this clonotype: For a library built for alpha chains, this beta chain is a stray read; little rests on its size. V gene TRBV6-5 combines with J gene TRBJ2-1; D is unresolved. The CDR3 has 11 amino acids. CDR1 is MNHEY, CDR2 SVGAGI, per germline. Trimming shortened V by 0 bases and J by 8 bases, and 2 bases separated the two germline ends. Here the CDR3 reads CASSYSYEQFF. The DNA of the CDR3 is TGTGCCAGCAGTTACTCCTATGAGCAGTTCTTC.

On this clonotype itself: Because the library targeted alpha chains, this beta chain is an off-target read whose size means little. The gene calls are TRBV18 and TRBJ2-7, with 7 bases aligning to TRBD1. This CDR3 has 13 amino acids. Germline CDR1 reads KGHSH; CDR2 reads LQKENI. V gave up 3 bases and J gave up 5 bases; unmatched junction bases: 4. The CDR3 region is CASSPGDRNEQYF. CDR3 nucleotides: TGTGCCAGCTCACCCGGGGACAGAAACGAGCAGTACTTC.

This clonotype was counted at least ten times. This beta chain came through as a stray read in a library set up for alpha chains, and its size says little. The chain employs TRBV18 and TRBJ2-7, with 7 bases identical to TRBD2. Germline V lookup: CDR1 KGHSH, CDR2 LQKENI. The CDR3 runs to 15 residues. Trimming cost V 3 bases and J 2 bases; bases outside gene matches: 7. Here the CDR3 DNA reads TGTGCCAGCTCACCGGATCAGGGACTACCCTACGAGCAGTACTTC. Translating it yields CASSPDQGLPYEQYF.

This clonotype was counted at least ten times. A library made for alpha chains picked up this beta chain off target, so its size means little. The DNA for the CDR3 is TGTGCCAGCAGCACGAGTAGACAGGGGGCTTTTTTGCATCAGCCCCAGCATTTT. Translated, it gives CASSTSRQGAFLHQPQHF. The chain employs TRBV6-6 and TRBJ1-5; the match to TRBD1 covers 10 bases. Trimming removed 6 bases from V and 5 bases from J; junction bases left unmatched: 16. Per the germline V gene, CDR1 is MNHNY and CDR2 is SVGAGI (reference sequence). The CDR3 covers 18 residues.

There are many counts of this clonotype. For a library built for alpha chains, this beta chain is a stray read; little rests on its size. The V gene is TRBV10-3, the J gene TRBJ2-7; 10 nucleotides line up with TRBD1. Germline CDR1 and CDR2: ENHRY and SYGVKD. Trimming at V came to 10 bases and at J to 1 base, leaving 7 bases not matched to a gene. The CDR3 has 14 residues. CDR3 sequence (DNA): TGTGCCAGAGCTGACAGGGGGCTGTCCTACGAGCAGTACTTC. Translation gives CARADRGLSYEQYF.